This T cell receptor (beta chain) was identified during a study of blood T cells in healthy people across ages (dated by TCRdb to 2014 to 2015). With regard to the full study: In model experiments, template switching captured about one uniquely barcoded TCR beta cDNA molecule for every two T cells. The study measured age-related changes in TCR beta repertoire diversity using deep sequencing normalized with unique cDNA molecular identifiers. The donors were divided into four age groups: young (average around 17 years), middle-aged (almost 40), aged (under 70) and long-lived (roughly 86). Donors of different ages were randomly distributed across sequencing lanes to avoid experimental bias. The study analyzed two additional independent replicas of 1 million unique cDNA reads from the same blood draw for two donors, one aged 18 to 29 and one aged 80 or older.

The library was made by 5' RACE. The data were produced on an Illumina HiSeq 2500. The second PCR ran for roughly 7 to 11 cycles and used a J-beta primer mix along with a sample-barcoded 5' primer. A template-switch 5' adaptor carrying 12 random nucleotides introduced a unique molecular identifier onto each TCR beta cDNA molecule. At least 2.5 million CDR3-containing paired-end reads were obtained from each sample. All of the RNA was converted into first-strand cDNA using the Mint cDNA synthesis kit, with a TRBC-specific oligonucleotide serving as the primer. All cDNA was treated with uracil-DNA glycosylase and then went through a first 18-cycle PCR with the universal primers M1SS and BC2_uni_R. Per the authors' processing: For normalization, 1 million high-quality reads were randomly selected from each sample, with every read carrying a distinct molecular identifier. Reads with shared molecular identifiers were discarded instead of being binned into consensus sequences. MiTCR, with a Q25 quality threshold and the strictest error-elimination algorithm, was used for CDR3 identification, clonotype clustering and error correction. Lower-bound total TCR beta diversity was estimated with a nonparametric unseen species model using Euler transformation. The raw public reads went through TCRdb reprocessing: fastp at Q25, MiXCR clone calling, in-frame beta chains kept. Each entry is one CDR3 protein sequence, shown with its most common DNA and genes. V and J calls and clone size were set by TCRdb, not the authors. This sample lists about 1.8 million distinct CDR3 sequences; less than 50% were detected once. The top ten clonotypes cover less than 2.5% of the sample.

Study-level results and caveats: Estimates of total diversity based on one million sequenced T cells were considered lower bounds and underestimates. The long-lived group showed more naive CD4+ T cells, fewer expanded clones and increased TCR diversity than the aged group, suggesting age selection. As age increased, observed TCR beta diversity per million T cells dropped in a roughly linear way, and a significant reduction was already evident by age 40. There was a strong correlation between observed TCR beta diversity and the percentage of naive T cells measured by flow cytometry. The CMV infection status of donors was not known, potentially confounding age-related changes in expanded clonotypes. Since profiling was done on bulk unsorted PBMCs, naive and antigen-experienced compartments could not be conclusively compared.

As for this clonotype: Its specific antigen is unknown. A much larger clone sits a single nucleotide away, making a read error possible.

As encoded in the germline V gene, CDR1 is SQVTM while CDR2 is ANQGSEA. Taken from cysteine to phenylalanine, the CDR3 has 11 residues. The DNA shown is the 33-base CDR3, in frame from base 1. The approximately 40 donors, aged about 6 to 95 years, were systemically healthy Caucasian individuals from Russia. About 10 milliliters of peripheral blood were collected from each donor into EDTA-treated Vacutainer tubes. PBMCs were isolated by Ficoll-Paque density-gradient centrifugation, with at least 7 million obtained per sample. Total RNA was extracted from PBMCs with Trizol reagent, with at least 6 micrograms obtained per sample. Naive CD45RAhigh/CD27high T cell percentages were measured by flow cytometry on a PBMC aliquot from every donor.

Sequenced material: blood. The sequence joins TRBV29-1 to TRBJ2-5, with TRBD1 tentatively as D gene (5 bases match). This receptor was identified in a woman aged 40 to 50 in good health. The CDR3 reads CNLLREETQYF. The sequenced DNA: TGCAACCTACTCAGGGAAGAGACCCAGTACTTC.